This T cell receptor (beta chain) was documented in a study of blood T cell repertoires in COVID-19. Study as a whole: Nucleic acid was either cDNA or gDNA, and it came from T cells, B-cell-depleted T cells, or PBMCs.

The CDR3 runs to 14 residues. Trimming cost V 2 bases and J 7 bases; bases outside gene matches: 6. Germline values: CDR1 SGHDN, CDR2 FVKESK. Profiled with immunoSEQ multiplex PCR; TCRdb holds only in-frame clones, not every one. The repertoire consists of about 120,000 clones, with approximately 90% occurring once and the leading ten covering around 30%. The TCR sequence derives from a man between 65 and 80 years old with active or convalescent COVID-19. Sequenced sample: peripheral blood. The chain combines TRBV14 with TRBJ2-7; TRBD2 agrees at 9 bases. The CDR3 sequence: CASSQRGLAGEQYF. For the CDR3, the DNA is TGTGCCAGCAGCCAAAGAGGTCTAGCGGGAGAGCAGTACTTC.